Below are 12 T cell receptor beta chains sequenced from a single sample in a study of siplizumab effects on memory and regulatory T cells. The protocol was immunoSEQ multiplex PCR, while the TCRdb copy is restricted to in-frame clones and leaves out a portion. The sample consists of tens of thousands of clones, more than 85% of them appearing once. Sequencing was carried out using CD8+ T cells sorted from blood. These receptor sequences come from a human donor in good health.

The chain links TRBV9 to TRBJ2-7; no reliable D call. Trimming took 0 bases from V and 2 from J, leaving 3 bases between them. Germline values: CDR1 SGDLS, CDR2 YYNGEE. The CDR3 covers 12 residues. This CDR3 reads CASSVGPYEQYF. The CDR3 DNA reads TGTGCCAGCAGCGTAGGACCCTACGAGCAGTACTTC.

The chain carries TRBV5-1 and TRBJ1-4, with D possibly matching TRBD1 (5 bases). CDR3 length equals 15 residues. V dropped 4 bases and J dropped 5 bases, with 15 bases sitting between them. Per germline, CDR1 SGHRS and CDR2 YFSETQ. The CDR3 DNA reads as TGCGCCAGCAGCGTTCTGGGTGAGGGGAATGAAAAACTGTTTTTT. This codes for CASSVLGEGNEKLFF.

J is TRBJ2-7 and V is TRBV27; perhaps TRBD2 as D (5 bases). Trimming shortened V by 5 bases and J by 3 bases, and 11 bases separated the two germline ends. CDR1 MNHEY and CDR2 SMNVEV come from the germline V gene (reference sequence). CDR3 length: 13 amino acids. The CDR3 sequence: CASSPSLVYEQYF. CDR3 in DNA: TGTGCCAGCAGTCCGTCACTAGTCTACGAGCAGTACTTC.

The chain combines TRBV30 with TRBJ2-2; D gene ambiguous. V lost 0 bases, J lost 7 bases, and 9 bases lay in between. The CDR3 runs 13 residues. The germline V gene encodes CDR1 GTSNPN and CDR2 SVGIG (reference sequence). CDR3: CAWSVRADGELFF. In DNA, the CDR3 is TGTGCCTGGAGTGTACGGGCCGACGGGGAGCTGTTTTTT.

Comment on this clone: One end of the junction varies from germline; a read error may be responsible. The chain is built from TRBV25-1 and TRBJ2-5, with 8 nucleotides matching TRBD1. The germline V gene has CDR1 MGHDK and CDR2 SYGVNS. This CDR3 is 13 amino acids long. In nucleotides, the CDR3 is TGTGCCGGCAGTGCAGGGGGCGCAGAGACCCAGTACTTC. Translated: CAGSAGGAETQYF.

The V gene is TRBV27, the J gene TRBJ2-1; D gene unclear. The CDR3 sequence is 15 residues long. Per germline, CDR1 MNHEY and CDR2 SMNVEV (reference sequence). Between the trimmed V and J ends, which lost 5 bases and 16 bases, there was a span of 27 bases. Here the CDR3 reads CASSLTPGTGARLFF. Here the CDR3 DNA reads TGTGCCAGCAGTCTGACCCCCGGTACTGGAGCCCGCCTCTTCTTC.

This clone has just one count. The J gene is TRBJ2-7, the V gene TRBV27, with D perhaps matching TRBD1 or TRBD2 (5 bases each). CDR3 length: 11 residues. With 3 bases removed from V and 6 bases from J, the gap between germline ends came to 6 bases. CDR1 and CDR2 (germline): MNHEY, SMNVEV (reference sequence). CDR3 nucleotides: TGTGCCAGCAGTTTTGGGGGCGAGCAGTACTTC. This gives the protein CASSFGGEQYF.

This chain links TRBV28 with TRBJ2-2; D tentatively fits TRBD1 or TRBD2 (5 bases each). CDR3 length: 16 residues. The germline CDR1 and CDR2 sequences are MDHEN and SYDVKM. Trimming left V 2 bases short and J 5 bases short, with 15 bases between. This CDR3 reads CASSLELQGVTGELFF. In DNA form, the CDR3 reads TGTGCCAGCAGTTTAGAATTGCAGGGAGTGACCGGGGAGCTGTTTTTT.

This clone was seen only once. This chain connects TRBV28 to TRBJ1-5, with D uncertain. CDR1 and CDR2 (germline): MDHEN, SYDVKM. This CDR3 comprises 14 residues. Deletions cut 4 bases from V and 1 base from J, with 8 bases between. The CDR3 DNA reads TGTGCCAGCAGTTATCCGGGGAGCAATCAGCCCCAGCATTTT. It yields the protein CASSYPGSNQPQHF. Variable domain in full (rest from reference TRBV28 and TRBJ1-5): DVKVTQSSRYLVKRTGEKVFLECVQDMDHENMFWYRQDPGLGLRLIYFSYDVKMKEKGDIPEGYSVSREKKERFSLILESASTNQTSMYLCASSYPGSNQPQHFGDGTRLSIL.

The chain is built from TRBV5-4 and TRBJ2-7; possibly TRBD1 for D (5 bases). The CDR3 is 14 amino acids. Deletions cut 1 base from V and 3 bases from J, with 11 bases between. Germline values: CDR1 SGHNT, CDR2 YYREEE (reference sequence). The CDR3 DNA reads as TGTGCCAGCAGCTTGTCCAGGGAAGACTACGAGCAGTACTTC. This sequence encodes CASSLSREDYEQYF.

In this sample, this clone turned up once. The rearrangement joins TRBV14 to TRBJ2-5; 7 bases match TRBD1. The V gene's germline CDR1 is SGHDN and CDR2 FVKESK. The CDR3 spans 16 residues. Trimming removed 5 bases from V and 3 bases from J; junction bases left unmatched: 12. CDR3 sequence (DNA): TGTGCCAGCAGCGGAATGAAAGACAGGGAAGAAGAGACCCAGTACTTC. Protein sequence: CASSGMKDREEETQYF.

The chain has TRBV6-5 and TRBJ2-1; D ambiguous. The CDR3 has 14 amino acids. CDR1 is MNHEY, CDR2 SVGAGI, per germline. Trimming took off 8 bases at V and 4 bases at J, with 15 bases between the two ends. CDR3 coding DNA: TGTGCCAGCGGGGAACGGACGGAGTACAATGAGCAGTTCTTC. Its translation: CASGERTEYNEQFF.